This passage covers 9 T cell receptor beta chains from one sample sequenced in a study of OX40 agonist ivuxolimab in advanced cancers. The library was built by means of the immunoSEQ multiplex PCR assay. TCRdb took over this immuneACCESS table, retaining in-frame rearrangements with V and J assigned. Such tables are incomplete; in checked studies, under half of the missing clones stem from an unresolved V gene, and the remainder is unexplained. The sample table lists tens of thousands of clones, approximately 84% of them with a count of one. The ten most abundant clones make up roughly 34% of the sample. The specimen comprised CD4+ or CD8+ T cells sorted from blood, sampled in a trial of the OX40 agonist ivuxolimab. The receptors were gathered from an adult with an advanced solid tumor such as melanoma, head and neck, liver or kidney cancer.

V is TRBV2 and J is TRBJ2-7; 10 bases line up with TRBD1. The CDR3 runs to 14 residues. The ends lost 6 bases at V and 7 bases at J; junction bases unmatched: 9. The V gene's germline CDR1 is SNHLY and CDR2 FYNNEI. The CDR3 DNA sequence: TGTGCCAGCAGCGCCGACAGGGGGCGCGAAGAGCAGTACTTC. This gives the protein CASSADRGREEQYF.

This clone was detected once. V is TRBV9 and J is TRBJ2-2; unclear D gene. The CDR3 has 15 residues. Trimming removed 0 bases from V and 3 bases from J, with 9 bases in between. Germline V lookup: CDR1 SGDLS, CDR2 YYNGEE. CDR3 sequence: CASSVAHWDTGELFF. The CDR3 DNA reads as TGTGCCAGCAGCGTAGCTCATTGGGACACCGGGGAGCTGTTTTTT.

There are a few counts of this clone. The rearrangement links TRBV6-4 to TRBJ2-1; 11 bases line up with TRBD2. After removal of 0 bases from V and 7 bases from J, the junction contained 2 bases not matched to a gene. The CDR3 spans 15 residues. The germline V gene encodes CDR1 MRHNA and CDR2 SNTAGT. DNA of the CDR3: TGTGCCAGCAGTGACTCGACTAGCGGGAATAATGAGCAGTTCTTC. Amino acid sequence: CASSDSTSGNNEQFF.

This rearrangement joins TRBV30 to TRBJ2-7; D gene uncertain. Germline CDR1 GTSNPN, CDR2 SVGIG (reference sequence). This CDR3 region has 10 residues. V was shortened by 1 base and J by 3 bases, with 1 base between the two germline ends. The CDR3 here is CAWSDYEQYF. The CDR3 nucleotides read TGTGCCTGGAGTGACTACGAGCAGTACTTC.

The V and J genes are TRBV28 and TRBJ1-2, with D possibly being TRBD1 (6 bases). Per the germline V gene, CDR1 is MDHEN and CDR2 is SYDVKM. Trimming cost V 5 bases and J 3 bases, with 10 bases left between them. The CDR3 covers 13 residues. CDR3 bases: TGTGCCAGCAGTCTCGGGGGCTACTATGGCTACACCTTC. This gives the protein CASSLGGYYGYTF.

This rearrangement joins TRBV6-4 to TRBJ1-2, with D perhaps matching TRBD1 (5 bases). V was shortened by 6 bases and J by 6 bases, with 20 bases between the two germline ends. From germline, CDR1 is MRHNA and CDR2 SNTAGT. The CDR3 is 15 residues long. CDR3 protein: CASSQTPGRRNGYTF. The CDR3 region has the DNA TGTGCCAGCAGCCAGACCCCGGGACGGAGAAATGGCTACACCTTC.

The V gene is TRBV28, the J gene TRBJ1-1; D is undetermined. This CDR3 comprises 12 residues. V was cut by 8 bases and J by 3 bases, with 10 bases left in between. Germline V gene sequence: CDR1 MDHEN, CDR2 SYDVKM. The CDR3 here is CASGREYTEAFF. CDR3 in DNA: TGTGCCAGCGGGAGGGAGTACACTGAAGCTTTCTTT. Full variable domain (outside the CDR3, taken from reference TRBV28 and TRBJ1-1): DVKVTQSSRYLVKRTGEKVFLECVQDMDHENMFWYRQDPGLGLRLIYFSYDVKMKEKGDIPEGYSVSREKKERFSLILESASTNQTSMYLCASGREYTEAFFGQGTRLTVV.

The chain couples TRBV28 to TRBJ2-2; no firm D call. The CDR3 loop spans 14 amino acids. Germline V gives CDR1 MDHEN, CDR2 SYDVKM. V was trimmed by 0 bases and J by 2 bases, leaving 4 bases between them. The CDR3 nucleotides read TGTGCCAGCAGTTTATGGAGAAACACCGGGGAGCTGTTTTTT. Protein sequence: CASSLWRNTGELFF.

The V gene is TRBV19, the J gene TRBJ1-1, with D hard to call. V gave up 2 bases and J gave up 4 bases, with 8 bases separating them. Germline assignment: CDR1 LNHDA and CDR2 SQIVND (reference sequence). The CDR3 loop spans 13 amino acids. The CDR3 here is CASSIFIGTEAFF. CDR3 DNA: TGTGCCAGTAGTATATTTATCGGCACTGAAGCTTTCTTT.